The T cell receptor (beta chain) described here comes from a study of cytomegalovirus exposure and HLA in healthy donors. The PCR was carried out with 60 Vbeta primers and 13 Jbeta primers. Profiled with immunoSEQ multiplex PCR; TCRdb holds only in-frame clones, not every one. Of 120,000 to 150,000 clones listed, over 65% are singletons. Study-level results: Rare sequences made up most TCRs, while some public TCRs were found in many donors. DRB1 showed the most TCR associations and HLA-C the fewest in a later analysis, as rates varied by HLA locus. A few of the chains that were CMV-associated were confirmed in vitro to be specific for CMV antigens. When analyzed later, a missense DCLRE1C variant was found to be linked to TCR beta V- and J-gene trimming.

Counting both end residues, the CDR3 totals 12 amino acids. Germline V CDR1 and CDR2: SNHLY, FYNNEI. In regard to this clone: Its antigen is not identified. The conserved final phenylalanine or tryptophan is absent from the CDR3, which likely points to a read error. The DNA is omitted, as the CDR3 cannot be located on it reliably, and the CDR3 follows TCRdb's listing.

This sequence joins TRBV2 and TRBJ2-4; the table gives TRBD1 as D, unverified against the DNA. The TCR was taken from a male donor in good health and CMV-seronegative. Sequenced input: PBMCs. The CDR3 loop reads CASSYPEGQGAL.